This TCR beta chain was documented in a study of blood T cell repertoires in COVID-19. Study information: Acute and convalescent COVID-19 samples came from the United States, Italy and Spain. In each case, the material was cDNA or gDNA derived from T cells, B-cell-depleted T cells, or PBMCs.

Only a few counts were recorded for this clone. The trim removed 5 bases at V and 6 bases at J, leaving 6 bases unmatched. The CDR3 has 16 amino acids. Per the germline V gene, CDR1 is SGHVS and CDR2 is FNYEAQ. Original processing methods: Nucleated cell counts were estimated from reference gene primer amplification. TCRdb's table, derived via immunoSEQ multiplex PCR, lists solely in-frame clones and lacks some. Clone size and the V and J calls come from that table; the DNA yielded D and trimming. The top ten hold 6.9% of the sample, which has approximately 60,000 clones, over 75% seen once. The sequencing input was peripheral blood. V is TRBV7-6 and J is TRBJ2-2; 13 bases match TRBD2. This receptor was obtained from a man aged 55 to 69 with active or convalescent COVID-19. Here the CDR3 reads CASSARTSGSAGELFF. Written as DNA, the CDR3 is TGTGCCAGCAGCGCCAGGACTAGCGGGAGTGCCGGGGAGCTGTTTTTT.